This is a list of T cell receptor beta chains from one sample in a study of monozygotic twins with inflammatory bowel disease. TCRdb re-called the 5' RACE reads, yielding one record per CDR3 amino acid sequence without DNA. The sample holds about 440,000 distinct CDR3 sequences. Sequenced: blood. Receptors were obtained from a human donor with ulcerative colitis or Crohn's disease, or a healthy co-twin of an affected twin (not recorded which). Each CDR3 is given with its conserved first and last residue.

j_call,v_call,cdr3_aa
TRBJ2-4,TRBV12-3/TRBV12-4,CASSLGGTGVIQYF
TRBJ1-1,TRBV7-3,CASSLNGGDRNQAFF
TRBJ1-1,TRBV30,CAWSGRFEAFF
TRBJ1-1,TRBV5-5,CASSSGGLIAGTEAFF
TRBJ1-5,TRBV29-1,CSVEQGPNQPQHF
TRBJ2-7,TRBV4-3,CASSNWEGIAPYEQYF
TRBJ1-5,TRBV7-2,CASSSQGANQPQHF
TRBJ2-4,TRBV5-1,CASRVAGGAKNIQYF
TRBJ1-2,TRBV12-3/TRBV12-4,CASSSRDRGYGYTF
TRBJ2-5,TRBV12-3/TRBV12-4,CASSLLSGSWETQYF
TRBJ2-2,TRBV12-3/TRBV12-4,CASSFALNTGELFF
TRBJ2-7,TRBV29-1,CSVRQANSYEQYF
TRBJ2-7,TRBV7-2,CASSSMANYEQYF
TRBJ1-1,TRBV19,CASSIGRGRGRGKAFF
TRBJ1-6,TRBV28,CASSFRGFGVSDSPLHF
TRBJ2-1,TRBV7-3,CASSQGQFGAEQFF
TRBJ2-7,TRBV28,CASSAQVLGEQYF
TRBJ2-3,TRBV7-9,CASSSPTGTTDTQYF
TRBJ2-2,TRBV3-1,CASSQFRDRGLTGELFF
TRBJ1-3,TRBV5-1,CASKSGTTGNTIYF
TRBJ2-7,TRBV16,CASSQSVGQGAYEQYF
TRBJ2-5,TRBV2,CASSEWGETQYF